Below, one TCR beta chain is given with its context. Its antigen has not been determined. No base-level quality is on record; no much larger clone is a single base apart. This sample is drawn from a study of blood T cell repertoires in COVID-19 (dated by TCRdb to the early 2020s). A note on the overall study: The collaborator samples originated in the United States, Italy and Spain and spanned the acute and convalescent phases of COVID-19. Where available, HLA class I and class II types were taken from metadata supplied by the sample provider and were not determined by assay-based typing. A freely available public database, intended as a resource for researchers studying the immune response to SARS-CoV-2, is where the repertoires were released. The material from the prospective study consisted of cDNA or gDNA derived from T cells, B-cell-depleted T cells, or PBMCs. A de-identified subject ID, COVID-19 status, age in years and sex were almost always included in the sample metadata. Subjects who had been exposed to COVID-19, were actively infected with it, or had recovered from it provided the deeply sampled blood TCRbeta repertoires that made up the dataset. The samples were drawn from two sources: the first 160 participants of the ongoing ImmuneRACE study, and 1,254 subjects contributed by 6 global collaborators.

Enrolling through a virtual design, the prospective study's participants ranged in age from roughly 18 to 95 years and lived across 20 to 30 United States geographic areas. Cohort assignment in the prospective study relied on participant-reported clinical history from a screening survey and a study questionnaire. In the prospective study, mobile phlebotomists collected whole blood, serum and a nasopharyngeal or oropharyngeal swab from each participant. Participants in the prospective study had the option to provide additional blood draws and questionnaires over a roughly 2-month period. Before DNA extraction, prospective study blood samples were shipped either frozen or at room temperature. The cysteine opens and the phenylalanine closes a CDR3 of 14 amino acids. The read is trimmed to its CDR3 DNA, 42 bases read in frame from base 1. V has 5 bases trimmed and J has 7 bases trimmed; junction bases matching no gene number 7. As encoded in the germline V gene (reference sequence), CDR1 is SEHNR while CDR2 is FQNEAQ.

The study at large found these results: Clinical and demographic metadata were provided uncurated, with the amount varying by source and participant.

TCRbeta CDR3 regions were amplified from genomic DNA by means of the immunoSEQ Assay, a bias-controlled multiplex PCR. The study's processing was this. Within the assay, amplification of reference gene primers was used to estimate how many nucleated cells each sample contained. To quantify the absolute abundance of each unique TCRbeta CDR3 rearrangement, sequence reads were collapsed and filtered. For each sample, productive Simpson clonality was calculated by taking the square root of Simpson's diversity index across productive rearrangements. TCRdb mirrors the immuneACCESS table, restricted to in-frame sequences. Some clones are absent from its copies; in checked studies, under half trace to an unresolved V gene, and the reason for the others is unknown. That table gives V, J and clone size, and the DNA gave D and trimming. The sample data list 270,000 or so clones, and around 90% of these were observed just once. The biggest ten clones account for over 4% of the sample.

This TCR was sampled from a woman aged 30 to 39 with acute COVID-19. Rearrangement joined TRBV7-9 to TRBJ2-1, and 8 junctional nucleotides match TRBD2. Sequencing was performed on PBMCs or T cells enriched from blood (not recorded which). The bases are TGTGCCAGCAGCCCCCGCGGGGGGCGGAATGAGCAGTTCTTC. It encodes CASSPRGGRNEQFF.